This section outlines one T cell receptor (beta chain) sequence together with its context. Its antigen is still unknown. Healthy HIV-negative adults without recent acute infections or vaccinations served as donors. Splitting of CD4+ cells produced CD45RA+ naive and CD45RA-negative memory subsets. The data were taken from a study of shared clonotypes between healthy human individuals. Whole-study findings and limits: A handful of donors had around 5% of their naive CD4 clonotypes in common. Clonotype sharing levels among donors were expected to vary with sequencing depth.

The method was immunoSEQ multiplex PCR; TCRdb's version includes in-frame clones alone and lacks a portion of them. The sample records some 1,600,000 clones, approximately 98% being singletons. The germline CDR1 and CDR2 sequences are WNHNN and SYGVQD (reference sequence). V gave up 6 bases and J gave up 0 bases, with 11 bases separating them. The CDR3 is 15 amino acids. The source material was naive CD4+ T cells sorted from blood. The subset was: CD45RA+ positively selected. The chain is built from TRBV10-1 and TRBJ1-4; the D is unclear. The TCR comes from a man aged 25-45 years in good health. CDR3 bases: TGCGCCAGCAGCGCCGCATCGGCAACTAATGAAAAACTGTTTTTT. Translating gives CASSAASATNEKLFF.